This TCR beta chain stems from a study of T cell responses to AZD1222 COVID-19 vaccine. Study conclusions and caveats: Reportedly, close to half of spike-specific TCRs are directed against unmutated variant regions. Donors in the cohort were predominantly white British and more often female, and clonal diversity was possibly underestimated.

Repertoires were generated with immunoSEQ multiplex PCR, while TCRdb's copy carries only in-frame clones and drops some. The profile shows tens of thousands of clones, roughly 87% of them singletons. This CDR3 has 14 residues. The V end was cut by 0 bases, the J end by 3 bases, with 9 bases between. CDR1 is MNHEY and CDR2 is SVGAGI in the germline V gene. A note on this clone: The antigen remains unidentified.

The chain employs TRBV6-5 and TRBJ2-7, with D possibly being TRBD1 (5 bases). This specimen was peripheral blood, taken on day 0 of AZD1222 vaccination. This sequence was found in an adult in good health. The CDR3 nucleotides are TGTGCCAGCAGTTACTCTGGACAATACTACGAGCAGTACTTC. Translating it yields CASSYSGQYYEQYF.